These T cell receptor beta chains were read from a single sample in a study of blood T cells in healthy people across ages. One entry per CDR3 protein results from TCRdb running MiXCR on the 5' RACE reads. The table shows 600,000 to 850,000 distinct CDR3 sequences, with 35% to 45% occurring only once. The specimen sequenced was blood. The receptors come from a woman aged 55 to 70 in good health. CDR3s include the opening cysteine and the closing phenylalanine or tryptophan. The order of the fields is V gene, D gene, J gene, clone size, CDR3 protein, CDR3 DNA. D genes are given only for firm matches. The listing skips clone size in some rows; elsewhere it reads once, few, many or a size class.

TRBV6-2/TRBV6-3,TRBD2,TRBJ2-1,.,CASTSHWTSGRTVGYNEQFF,TGTGCCAGCACCTCACACTGGACTAGCGGGAGGACCGTCGGGTACAATGAGCAGTTCTTC
TRBV6-6,TRBD2,TRBJ2-1,.,CASSSRGSGSGNEQFF,TGTGCCAGCAGTTCCCGGGGTAGCGGGAGTGGGAATGAGCAGTTCTTC
TRBV12-3/TRBV12-4,TRBD1,TRBJ1-5,.,CASSLYTGGAGQPQHF,TGTGCCAGCAGTCTATACACAGGGGGAGCGGGGCAGCCCCAGCATTTT
TRBV29-1,.,TRBJ2-5,few,CSVEAGYNEQYF,TGCAGCGTTGAAGCGGGTTACAATGAGCAGTACTTC
TRBV2,.,TRBJ1-4,.,CASSEARTLGGKLFF,TGTGCCAGCAGTGAAGCGCGGACCCTCGGGGGAAAACTGTTTTTT
TRBV5-7,.,TRBJ2-7,few,CASGLGRRHEQYF,TGTGCCAGCGGCTTGGGGCGTAGGCACGAGCAGTACTTC
TRBV5-6,.,TRBJ2-7,many,CASRPRGGYEQYF,TGTGCCAGCAGGCCCCGAGGGGGTTACGAGCAGTACTTC
TRBV5-6,TRBD2,TRBJ2-4,.,CASSKREYGGIQYF,TGTGCCAGCAGTAAGCGGGAGTATGGGGGCATTCAGTACTTC
TRBV2,.,TRBJ1-2,.,CASSTDRSLYGYTF,TGTGCCAGCAGTACCGACAGGTCCCTCTATGGCTACACCTTC
TRBV11-3,TRBD2,TRBJ2-1,.,CASSRAGDLYNEQFF,TGTGCCAGCAGCCGAGCGGGGGACCTCTACAATGAGCAGTTCTTC
TRBV29-1,TRBD1,TRBJ2-5,few,CSVEDLRTGGLNEQYF,TGCAGCGTTGAAGATCTTCGGACAGGGGGATTAAATGAGCAGTACTTC
TRBV7-2,TRBD1,TRBJ2-4,.,CASSFGQGWGDIQYF,TGTGCCAGCAGCTTCGGACAGGGATGGGGAGACATTCAGTACTTC
TRBV7-2,.,TRBJ1-1,few,CASSLWGVMNTEAFF,TGTGCCAGCAGCTTATGGGGGGTAATGAACACTGAGGCTTTCTTT
TRBV12-3/TRBV12-4,.,TRBJ1-2,few,CASSPGGENYGYTF,TGTGCCAGCAGCCCCGGGGGGGAGAACTATGGCTACACCTTC
TRBV11-2,TRBD2,TRBJ2-7,.,CASSLGIAGGSYNEQYF,TGTGCCAGCAGCTTAGGTATTGCTGGCGGGAGTTACAATGAGCAGTACTTC
TRBV7-3,.,TRBJ2-2,.,CASSPNPPGNTGGLFF,TGTGCCAGCAGCCCGAACCCTCCGGGGAACACCGGGGGGCTGTTTTTT
TRBV4-1,TRBD2,TRBJ2-4,.,CASSQGPASGSLEQYF,TGCGCCAGCAGCCAAGGCCCCGCTAGCGGGAGTTTAGAGCAGTACTTC
TRBV2,.,TRBJ2-1,few,CASNLQGNNEQFF,TGTGCCAGCAACCTTCAGGGAAACAATGAGCAGTTCTTC
TRBV24-1,.,TRBJ2-3,.,CATSDFQGRDTQYF,TGTGCCACCAGTGATTTCCAGGGGAGAGATACGCAGTATTTT
TRBV2,.,TRBJ2-1,.,CASNGFRGTQETQFF,TGTGCCAGCAATGGATTTAGGGGGACCCAAGAGACCCAGTTCTTC
TRBV6-6,.,TRBJ2-7,few,CASSRLSSYEQYF,TGTGCCAGCAGCCGACTAAGCTCCTACGAGCAGTACTTC
TRBV11-1,.,TRBJ2-7,few,CASSRWTDDEQYF,TGTGCCAGCAGTCGGTGGACTGACGACGAGCAGTACTTC
TRBV6-6,TRBD1,TRBJ1-2,.,CASSPGRDRGKGYTF,TGTGCCAGCAGCCCAGGCCGGGACAGGGGAAAAGGCTACACCTTC
TRBV18,.,TRBJ2-5,.,CASSPRGAGAHNEQYF,TGTGCCAGCTCACCAAGAGGTGCAGGGGCTCACAATGAGCAGTACTTC
TRBV20-1,.,TRBJ2-7,.,CSAIGDGTSYEQYF,TGCAGTGCTATCGGGGACGGGACCTCCTACGAGCAGTACTTC
TRBV29-1,TRBD1,TRBJ2-7,.,CSVAGTGEGAAYEQYF,TGCAGCGTTGCGGGGACAGGGGAGGGGGCTGCCTACGAGCAGTACTTC
TRBV5-1,.,TRBJ1-6,.,CATRTGGNNSPLHF,TGCGCCACCCGCACGGGTGGGAATAATTCACCCCTCCACTTT
TRBV20-1,.,TRBJ2-4,.,CSSSGGIAKNIQYF,TGCAGTTCCTCAGGCGGAATAGCCAAAAACATTCAGTACTTC
TRBV28,TRBD1,TRBJ2-3,.,CASRFRTGTAARDTQYF,TGTGCCAGCAGGTTTAGGACCGGGACAGCTGCTAGGGATACGCAGTATTTT
TRBV6-2/TRBV6-3,.,TRBJ2-7,many,CASSRQASYEQYF,TGTGCCAGCAGTCGACAGGCTTCCTACGAGCAGTACTTC
TRBV4-2,TRBD2,TRBJ2-1,few,CASSTSAGEQFF,TGTGCCAGCAGCACTAGCGCTGGTGAGCAGTTCTTC
TRBV7-7,TRBD2,TRBJ2-1,.,CASSSGTSGAYNEQFF,TGTGCCAGCAGTTCAGGGACTAGCGGGGCTTACAATGAGCAGTTCTTC
TRBV7-9,TRBD1,TRBJ1-2,few,CASSPARTGGVNTF,TGTGCCAGTAGCCCGGCAAGGACAGGGGGGGTTAACACCTTC